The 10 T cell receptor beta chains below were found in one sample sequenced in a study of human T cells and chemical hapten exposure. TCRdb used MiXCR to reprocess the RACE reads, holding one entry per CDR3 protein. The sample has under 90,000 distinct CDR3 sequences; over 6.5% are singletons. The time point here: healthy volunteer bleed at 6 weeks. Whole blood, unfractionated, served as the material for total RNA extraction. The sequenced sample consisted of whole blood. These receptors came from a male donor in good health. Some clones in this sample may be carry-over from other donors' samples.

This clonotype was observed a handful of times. The CDR3 region has the DNA TGTGCCAGCAGTTCCTCGGGACTAGCGGGAGGACTCACCGGGGAGCTGTTTTTT. This translates into CASSSSGLAGGLTGELFF. The chain employs TRBV12-3 or TRBV12-4 and TRBJ2-2; TRBD2 aligns across 15 bases. Trimming removed 4 bases from V and 4 bases from J; junction bases left unmatched: 7. CDR3 size: 18 residues.

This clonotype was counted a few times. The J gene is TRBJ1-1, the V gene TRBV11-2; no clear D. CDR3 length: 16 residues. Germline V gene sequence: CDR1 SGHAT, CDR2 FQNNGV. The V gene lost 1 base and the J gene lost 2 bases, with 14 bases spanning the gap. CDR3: CASSLVFPAINTEAFF. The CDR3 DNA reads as TGTGCCAGCAGCTTAGTTTTCCCGGCTATAAACACTGAAGCTTTCTTT.

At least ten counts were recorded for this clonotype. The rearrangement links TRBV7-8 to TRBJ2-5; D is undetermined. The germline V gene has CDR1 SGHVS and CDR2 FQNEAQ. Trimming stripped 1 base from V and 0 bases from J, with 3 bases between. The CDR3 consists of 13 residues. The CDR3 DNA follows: TGTGCCAGCAGCTTAGAGGACCAAGAGACCCAGTACTTC. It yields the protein CASSLEDQETQYF.

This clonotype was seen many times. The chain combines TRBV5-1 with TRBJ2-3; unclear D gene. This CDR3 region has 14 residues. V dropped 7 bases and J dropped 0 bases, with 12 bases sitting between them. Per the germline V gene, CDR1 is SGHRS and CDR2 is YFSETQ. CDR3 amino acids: CASRSGLSTDTQYF. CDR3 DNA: TGCGCCAGCCGCTCGGGCCTAAGCACAGATACGCAGTATTTT.

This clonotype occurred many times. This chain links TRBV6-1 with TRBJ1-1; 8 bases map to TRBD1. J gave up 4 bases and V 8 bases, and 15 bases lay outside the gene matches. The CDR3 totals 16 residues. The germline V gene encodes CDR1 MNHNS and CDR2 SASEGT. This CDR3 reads CASVGTGRGPGTEAFF. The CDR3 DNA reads TGTGCCAGCGTGGGGACAGGACGGGGCCCAGGCACTGAAGCTTTCTTT.

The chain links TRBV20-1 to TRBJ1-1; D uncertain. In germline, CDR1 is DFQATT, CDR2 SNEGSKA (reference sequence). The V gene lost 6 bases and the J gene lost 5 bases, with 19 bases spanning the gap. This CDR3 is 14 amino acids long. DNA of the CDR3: TGCAGTGCCCGGATCCCTGAGGCGGGAACTGAAGCTTTCTTT. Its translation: CSARIPEAGTEAFF.

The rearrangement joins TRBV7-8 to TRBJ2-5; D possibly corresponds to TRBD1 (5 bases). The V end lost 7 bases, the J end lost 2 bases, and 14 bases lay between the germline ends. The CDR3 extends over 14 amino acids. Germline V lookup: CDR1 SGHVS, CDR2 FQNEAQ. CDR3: CASKGRYPQETQYF. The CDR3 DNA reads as TGTGCCAGCAAGGGGCGGTACCCTCAAGAGACCCAGTACTTC.

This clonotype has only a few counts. The CDR3 sequence: CASSIARGGDQPQHF. CDR3 DNA: TGTGCCAGTAGTATCGCCCGGGGGGGCGATCAGCCCCAGCATTTT. V gene TRBV19 combines with J gene TRBJ1-5, with a possible D match to TRBD1 (6 bases). Trimming left V 3 bases short and J 5 bases short, with 14 bases between. Germline V gene lookup returns CDR1 LNHDA and CDR2 SQIVND (reference sequence). This CDR3 contains 15 residues.

CDR3 sequence reads: CASSYRARGRSNEQFF. The CDR3 DNA is TGTGCCAGCAGCTACCGTGCGAGGGGGCGATCAAATGAGCAGTTCTTC. The V gene is TRBV7-9, the J gene TRBJ2-1; the match to TRBD1 covers 7 bases. The V gene's germline CDR1 is SEHNR and CDR2 FQNEAQ (reference sequence). The CDR3 is 16 amino acids. With V trimmed by 4 bases and J by 7 bases, 13 bases remained unmatched.

CDR3 loop: CASSLTTSVETQYF. CDR3 sequence (DNA): TGTGCCAGCAGTTTAACGACTAGCGTAGAGACCCAGTACTTC. V gene TRBV12-3 or TRBV12-4 combines with J gene TRBJ2-5, with 8 bases fitting TRBD2. The V segment lost 2 bases and the J segment 4 bases; nucleotides outside the gene matches: 3. The CDR3 spans 14 residues.